What follows are 18 T cell receptor beta chains derived from one specimen sequenced in a study of blood T cell repertoires in COVID-19. Measured with immunoSEQ multiplex PCR; TCRdb has only the in-frame clones, and not every one. This table holds about 140,000 clones, roughly 90% found once. The source material was peripheral blood. The receptors here all came from a human donor with COVID-19, enrolled during active disease. The donor label of this sample is uncertain.

The J gene is TRBJ2-7, the V gene TRBV27, with 7 bases fitting TRBD1. From germline, CDR1 is MNHEY and CDR2 SMNVEV (reference sequence). With 2 bases clipped from V and 8 bases from J, the junction kept 9 bases outside the gene matches. This CDR3 contains 14 residues. CDR3 protein: CASSLLGQAPQQYF. CDR3 DNA: TGTGCCAGCAGTTTACTAGGACAGGCACCCCAGCAGTACTTC.

This chain links TRBV11-1 with TRBJ1-1; D is unclear. The germline V gene has CDR1 SGHAT and CDR2 FQDESV (reference sequence). The V end lost 3 bases, the J end lost 0 bases, and 5 bases lay between the germline ends. The CDR3 spans 13 residues. The CDR3 DNA sequence: TGTGCCAGCAGCTTGTTCTTGAACACTGAAGCTTTCTTT. It yields the protein CASSLFLNTEAFF.

The V and J genes are TRBV19 and TRBJ1-5; the D gene is possibly TRBD1 (5 bases). Trimming shortened V by 3 bases and J by 4 bases, and 13 bases separated the two germline ends. This CDR3 region has 15 residues. Germline V gene sequence: CDR1 LNHDA, CDR2 SQIVND (reference sequence). In DNA, the CDR3 is TGTGCCAGTAGTATGATTGGAGGGGAGAATCAGCCCCAGCATTTT. Translated: CASSMIGGENQPQHF.

The rearrangement uses TRBV11-1 and TRBJ2-5; 9 bases are shared with TRBD1. The CDR3 is 13 amino acids. J lost 4 bases, V lost 5 bases, and 2 bases had no gene match. CDR1 is SGHAT and CDR2 is FQDESV in the germline V gene (reference sequence). The DNA for the CDR3 is TGTGCCAGCAGCCTGGGACAGGGAGAGACCCAGTACTTC. This gives the protein CASSLGQGETQYF.

Only a few counts were recorded for this clone. This sequence joins TRBV6-1 and TRBJ1-3; perhaps TRBD1 as D (5 bases). V lost 2 bases and J lost 0, with 14 bases in between. The germline gives CDR1 MNHNS, CDR2 SASEGT. The CDR3 is made up of 17 amino acids. As DNA, the CDR3 is TGTGCCAGCAGTGAAAATGCAGGGATAAGCTCTGGAAACACCATATATTTT. Protein sequence: CASSENAGISSGNTIYF.

J is TRBJ2-5 and V is TRBV29-1; maybe TRBD1 (6 bases). Germline CDR1 reads SQVTM; CDR2 reads ANQGSEA. This CDR3 contains 12 residues. V lost 4 bases and J lost 5, with 11 bases in between. The CDR3 nucleotides are TGCAGCGTTGGACGGGACATGGAGACCCAGTACTTC. Residues: CSVGRDMETQYF. Using reference TRBV29-1 and TRBJ2-5 for the parts outside the CDR3, the full variable domain is SAVISQKPSRDICQRGTSLTIQCQVDSQVTMMFWYRQQPGQSLTLIATANQGSEATYESGFVIDKFPISRPNLTFSTLTVSNMSPEDSSIYLCSVGRDMETQYFGPGTRLLVL.

This chain uses TRBV2 with TRBJ2-3; 10 nucleotides align to TRBD2. The V and J ends lost 0 bases and 5 bases, in that order; junction bases with no gene match: 2. The CDR3 has 15 residues. Per the germline V gene, CDR1 is SNHLY and CDR2 is FYNNEI. The CDR3 spells CASSEALAGEDTQYF. DNA of the CDR3: TGTGCCAGCAGTGAAGCGCTAGCGGGGGAAGATACGCAGTATTTT.

CDR3: CAFRQGGNTEAFF. In nucleotides, the CDR3 is TGTGCCTTTCGACAGGGGGGGAACACTGAAGCTTTCTTT. V and J are TRBV30 and TRBJ1-1, with 9 bases fitting TRBD1. This CDR3 is 13 amino acids long. The V gene end was trimmed by 7 bases and the J gene end by 1 base; junction bases not matched to a gene: 4. The germline CDR1 and CDR2 sequences are GTSNPN and SVGIG (reference sequence).

This chain joins TRBV13 and TRBJ2-3; 11 nucleotides line up with TRBD2. The CDR3 length is 16 residues. J lost 9 bases, V lost 4 bases, and 12 bases had no gene match. Germline CDR1 is PRHDT and CDR2 is FYEKMQ (reference sequence). The DNA of the CDR3 is TGTGCCAGCAGCTCACTTAGAAGCCCTAGCGGGAGGACGCAGTATTTT. This gives the protein CASSSLRSPSGRTQYF.

J is TRBJ1-2 and V is TRBV5-1; no definite D call. The CDR3 totals 14 residues. The germline V gene has CDR1 SGHRS and CDR2 YFSETQ. Trimming left V 7 bases short and J 0 bases short, with 13 bases between. This chain's CDR3 is CASAPISANYGYTF. CDR3 nucleotide sequence: TGCGCCAGCGCGCCGATCTCTGCTAACTATGGCTACACCTTC. The full variable domain, its missing parts supplied by reference TRBV5-1 and TRBJ1-2, is KAGVTQTPRYLIKTRGQQVTLSCSPISGHRSVSWYQQTPGQGLQFLFEYFSETQRNKGNFPGRFSGRQFSNSRSEMNVSTLELGDSALYLCASAPISANYGYTFGSGTRLTVV.

The rearrangement links TRBV7-2 to TRBJ1-2; D might be TRBD1 (5 bases). Germline values: CDR1 SGHTA, CDR2 FQGNSA. CDR3 length: 13 residues. V was pared by 7 bases and J by 8 bases, with 17 bases between. This CDR3 reads CASMLQGTVGYTF. The CDR3 nucleotides read TGTGCCAGCATGCTTCAGGGAACTGTCGGCTACACCTTC.

The J gene is TRBJ2-3, the V gene TRBV6-5; perhaps TRBD1 as D (7 bases). Looked up from germline, CDR1 is MNHEY and CDR2 is SVGAGI. This CDR3 region has 14 residues. Trimming shortened V by 6 bases and J by 6 bases, and 16 bases separated the two germline ends. DNA for the CDR3: TGTGCCAGCAGGGAGGACAGGAGGGGGGATACGCAGTATTTT. As protein: CASREDRRGDTQYF.

The V call is TRBV5-1, the J call TRBJ2-3; 8 positions match TRBD2. The trim removed 4 bases at V and 2 bases at J, leaving 9 bases unmatched. The CDR3 contains 16 residues. Germline V gives CDR1 SGHRS, CDR2 YFSETQ. CDR3 nucleotide sequence: TGCGCCAGCAGCCCCGCGGTACTAGCGGACACAGATACGCAGTATTTT. Amino acids: CASSPAVLADTDTQYF.

This clone came up once. The chain has TRBV10-1 and TRBJ2-7; TRBD1 agrees at 8 bases. Germline V gives CDR1 WNHNN, CDR2 SYGVQD (reference sequence). This CDR3 region has 14 residues. V shed 2 bases, J shed 3 bases, and the junction held 3 bases outside the gene matches. The CDR3 here is CASSEIQGGYEQYF. The CDR3 DNA follows: TGCGCCAGCAGTGAGATACAGGGGGGCTACGAGCAGTACTTC.

The rearrangement uses TRBV6-5 and TRBJ2-1; D is unresolved. Germline V gives CDR1 MNHEY, CDR2 SVGAGI. There are 14 residues in the CDR3. V was clipped by 0 bases and J by 6 bases, with 9 bases between them. CDR3 sequence reads: CASSYSPHGNEQFF. In DNA form, the CDR3 reads TGTGCCAGCAGTTACTCTCCCCACGGCAATGAGCAGTTCTTC.

The CDR3 reads CASSTDMEKLFF. The DNA of the CDR3 is TGTGCCAGTAGTACGGACATGGAAAAACTGTTTTTT. The rearrangement links TRBV19 to TRBJ1-4; tentatively, D is TRBD1 (5 bases). V was trimmed by 4 bases and J by 8 bases, leaving 8 bases between them. The CDR3 consists of 12 residues. Germline-derived CDR1 and CDR2 are LNHDA and SQIVND (reference sequence).

The CDR3 loop is CASSGTGLFQPQHF. The DNA for the CDR3 is TGTGCCAGCAGCGGGACAGGGCTTTTTCAGCCCCAGCATTTT. The V and J genes are TRBV6-5 and TRBJ1-5; TRBD1 matches 9 bases. Trimming removed 6 bases from V and 6 bases from J; junction bases left unmatched: 6. The length of the CDR3 is 14 residues. Germline V CDR1 and CDR2: MNHEY, SVGAGI.

The chain is built from TRBV6-1 and TRBJ1-2, with a possible D match to TRBD1 (5 bases). V lost 1 base to trimming and J lost 5 bases, with 11 bases between them. This CDR3 is 14 amino acids long. The V gene's germline CDR1 is MNHNS and CDR2 SASEGT. The CDR3 here is CASSEVTEVYGYTF. The CDR3 nucleotides are TGTGCCAGCAGTGAAGTGACAGAGGTATATGGCTACACCTTC.